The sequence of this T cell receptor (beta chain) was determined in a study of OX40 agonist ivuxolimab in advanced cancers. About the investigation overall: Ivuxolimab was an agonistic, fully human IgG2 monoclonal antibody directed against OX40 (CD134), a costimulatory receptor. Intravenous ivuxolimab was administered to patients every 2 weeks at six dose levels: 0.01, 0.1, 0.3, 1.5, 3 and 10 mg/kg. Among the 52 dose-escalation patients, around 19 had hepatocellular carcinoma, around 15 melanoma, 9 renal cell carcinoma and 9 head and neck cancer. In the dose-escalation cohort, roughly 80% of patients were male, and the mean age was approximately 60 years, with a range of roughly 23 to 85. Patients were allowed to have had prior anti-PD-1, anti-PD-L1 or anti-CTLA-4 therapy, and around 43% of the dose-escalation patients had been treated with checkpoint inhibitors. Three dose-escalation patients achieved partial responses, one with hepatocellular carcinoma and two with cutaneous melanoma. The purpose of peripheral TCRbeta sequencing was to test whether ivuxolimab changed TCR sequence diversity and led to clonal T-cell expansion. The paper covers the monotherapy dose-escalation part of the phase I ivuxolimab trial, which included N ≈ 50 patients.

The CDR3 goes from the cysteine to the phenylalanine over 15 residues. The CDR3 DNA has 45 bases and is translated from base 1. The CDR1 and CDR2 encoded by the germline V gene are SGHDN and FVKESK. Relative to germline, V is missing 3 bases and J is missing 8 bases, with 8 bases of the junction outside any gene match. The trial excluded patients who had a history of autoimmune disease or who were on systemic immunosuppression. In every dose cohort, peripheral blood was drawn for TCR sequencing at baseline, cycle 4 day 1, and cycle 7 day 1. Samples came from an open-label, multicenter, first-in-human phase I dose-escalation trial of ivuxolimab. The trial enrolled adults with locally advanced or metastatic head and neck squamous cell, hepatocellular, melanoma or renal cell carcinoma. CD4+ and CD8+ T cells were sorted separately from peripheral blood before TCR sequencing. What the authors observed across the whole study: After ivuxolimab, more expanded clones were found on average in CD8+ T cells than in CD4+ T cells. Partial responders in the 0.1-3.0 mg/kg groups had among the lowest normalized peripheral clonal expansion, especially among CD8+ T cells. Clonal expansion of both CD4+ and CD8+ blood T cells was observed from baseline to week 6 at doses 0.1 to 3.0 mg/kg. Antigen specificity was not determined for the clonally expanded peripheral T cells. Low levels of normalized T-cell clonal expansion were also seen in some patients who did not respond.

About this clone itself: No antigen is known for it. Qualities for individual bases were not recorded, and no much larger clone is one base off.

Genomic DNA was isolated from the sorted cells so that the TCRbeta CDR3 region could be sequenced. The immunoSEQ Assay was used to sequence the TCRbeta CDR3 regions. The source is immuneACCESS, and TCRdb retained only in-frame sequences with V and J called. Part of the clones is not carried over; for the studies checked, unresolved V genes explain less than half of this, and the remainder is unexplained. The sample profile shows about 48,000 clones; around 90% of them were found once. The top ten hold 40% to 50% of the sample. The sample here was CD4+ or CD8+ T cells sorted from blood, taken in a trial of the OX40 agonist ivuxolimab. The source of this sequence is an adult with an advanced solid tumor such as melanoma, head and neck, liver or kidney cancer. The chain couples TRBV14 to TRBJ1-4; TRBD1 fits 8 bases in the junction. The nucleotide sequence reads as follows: TGTGCCAGCAGCCAGGAACAGGGGGTCGGAGAAAAACTGTTTTTT. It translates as CASSQEQGVGEKLFF.